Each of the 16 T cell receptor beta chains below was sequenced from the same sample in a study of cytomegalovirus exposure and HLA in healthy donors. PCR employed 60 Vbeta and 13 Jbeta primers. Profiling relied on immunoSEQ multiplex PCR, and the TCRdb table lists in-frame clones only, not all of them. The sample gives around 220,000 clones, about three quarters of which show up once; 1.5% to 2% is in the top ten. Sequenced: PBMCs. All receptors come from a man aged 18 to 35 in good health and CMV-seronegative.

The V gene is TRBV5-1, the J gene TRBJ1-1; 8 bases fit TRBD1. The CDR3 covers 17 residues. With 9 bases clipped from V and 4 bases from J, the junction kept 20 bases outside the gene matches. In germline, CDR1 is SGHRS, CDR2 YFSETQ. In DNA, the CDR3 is TGCGCCACCTCACCCGGGACAGGTTCCCCTATCTTCACTGAAGCTTTCTTT. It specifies CATSPGTGSPIFTEAFF.

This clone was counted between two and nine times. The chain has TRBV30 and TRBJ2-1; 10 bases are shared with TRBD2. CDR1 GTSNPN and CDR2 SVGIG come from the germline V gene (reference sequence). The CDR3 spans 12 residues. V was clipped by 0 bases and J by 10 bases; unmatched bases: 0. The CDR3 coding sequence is TGTGCCTGGAGTGTACTAGCGGGGGAGCAGTTCTTC. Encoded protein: CAWSVLAGEQFF.

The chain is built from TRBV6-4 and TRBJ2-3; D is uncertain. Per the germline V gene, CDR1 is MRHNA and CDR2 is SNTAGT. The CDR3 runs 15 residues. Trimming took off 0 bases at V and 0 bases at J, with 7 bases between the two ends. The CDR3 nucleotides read TGTGCCAGCAGTGACTCCTTCGTTAGCACAGATACGCAGTATTTT. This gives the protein CASSDSFVSTDTQYF.

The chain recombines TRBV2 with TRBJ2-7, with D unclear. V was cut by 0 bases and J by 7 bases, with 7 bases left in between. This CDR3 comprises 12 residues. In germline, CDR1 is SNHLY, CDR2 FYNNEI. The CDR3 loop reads CASSEAPLEQYF. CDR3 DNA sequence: TGTGCCAGCAGTGAAGCCCCCTTGGAGCAGTACTTC.

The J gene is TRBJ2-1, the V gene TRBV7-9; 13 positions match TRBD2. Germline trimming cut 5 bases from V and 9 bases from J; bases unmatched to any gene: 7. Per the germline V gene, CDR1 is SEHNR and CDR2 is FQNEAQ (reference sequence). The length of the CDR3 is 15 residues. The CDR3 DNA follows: TGTGCCAGCAGCCCACTAGCGGGAGGGCCAGGTGAGCAGTTCTTC. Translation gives CASSPLAGGPGEQFF.

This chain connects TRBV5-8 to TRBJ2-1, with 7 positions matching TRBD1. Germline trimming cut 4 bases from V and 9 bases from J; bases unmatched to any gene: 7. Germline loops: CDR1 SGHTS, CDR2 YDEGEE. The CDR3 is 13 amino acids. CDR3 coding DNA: TGTGCCAGCAGCCCCCAGGGGGTGAGTGAGCAGTTCTTC. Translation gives CASSPQGVSEQFF.

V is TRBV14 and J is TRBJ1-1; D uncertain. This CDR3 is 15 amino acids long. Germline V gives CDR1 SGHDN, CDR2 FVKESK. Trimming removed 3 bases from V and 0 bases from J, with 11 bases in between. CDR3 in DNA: TGTGCCAGCAGCCATCGGAGTCTGATGAACACTGAAGCTTTCTTT. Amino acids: CASSHRSLMNTEAFF.

DNA for the CDR3: TGCAGCGTGTACGGCCCTAGCGCCTACGAGCAGTACTTC. This sequence encodes CSVYGPSAYEQYF. The chain is built from TRBV29-1 and TRBJ2-7; possible D gene TRBD2, 6 bases. The V gene lost 6 bases and the J gene lost 2 bases, with 14 bases spanning the gap. The CDR3 runs to 13 residues. Germline lookup yields CDR1 SQVTM and CDR2 ANQGSEA.

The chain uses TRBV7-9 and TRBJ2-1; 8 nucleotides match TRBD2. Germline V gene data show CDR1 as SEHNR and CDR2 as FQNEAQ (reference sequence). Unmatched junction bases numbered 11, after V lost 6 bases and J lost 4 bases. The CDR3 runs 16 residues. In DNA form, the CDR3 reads TGTGCCAGCAGACCCAGGGCGGGGGGTAGGTACAATGAGCAGTTCTTC. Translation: CASRPRAGGRYNEQFF.

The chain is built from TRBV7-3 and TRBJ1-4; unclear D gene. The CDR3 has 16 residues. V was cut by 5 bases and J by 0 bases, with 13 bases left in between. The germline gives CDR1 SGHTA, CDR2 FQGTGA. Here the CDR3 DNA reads TGTGCCAGCAGCCCTGCCGAAACTGCAACTAATGAAAAACTGTTTTTT. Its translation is CASSPAETATNEKLFF.

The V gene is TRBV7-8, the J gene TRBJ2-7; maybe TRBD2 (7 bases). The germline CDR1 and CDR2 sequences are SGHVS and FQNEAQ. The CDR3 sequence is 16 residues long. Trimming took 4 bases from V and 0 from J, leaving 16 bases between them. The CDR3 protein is CASSSQSGGLSYEQYF. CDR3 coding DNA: TGTGCCAGCAGCTCCCAGTCCGGGGGGCTCTCCTACGAGCAGTACTTC.

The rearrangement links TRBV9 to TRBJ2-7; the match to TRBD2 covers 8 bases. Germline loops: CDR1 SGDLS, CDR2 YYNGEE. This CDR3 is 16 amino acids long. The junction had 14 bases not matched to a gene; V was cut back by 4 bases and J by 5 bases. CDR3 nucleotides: TGTGCCAGCAGCCCCCGCGCTGGGACTAGGTCTGACGAGCAGTACTTC. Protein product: CASSPRAGTRSDEQYF.

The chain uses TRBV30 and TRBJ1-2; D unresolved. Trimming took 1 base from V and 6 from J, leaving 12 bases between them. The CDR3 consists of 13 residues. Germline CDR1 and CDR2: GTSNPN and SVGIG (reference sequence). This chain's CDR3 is CAWSASDGDGYTF. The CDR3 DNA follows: TGTGCCTGGAGTGCGTCTGACGGGGATGGCTACACCTTC. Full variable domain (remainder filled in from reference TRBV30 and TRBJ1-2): SQTIHQWPATLVQPVGSPLSLECTVEGTSNPNLYWYRQAAGRGLQLLFYSVGIGQISSEVPQNLSASRPQDRQFILSSKKLLLSDSGFYLCAWSASDGDGYTFGSGTRLTVV.

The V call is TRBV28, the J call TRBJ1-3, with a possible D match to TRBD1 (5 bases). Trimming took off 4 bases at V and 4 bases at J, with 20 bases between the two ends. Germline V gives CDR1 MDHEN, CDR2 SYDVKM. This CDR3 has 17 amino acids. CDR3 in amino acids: CASSSRVGGAGGNTIYF. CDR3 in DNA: TGTGCCAGCAGTTCTAGGGTCGGCGGGGCGGGAGGAAACACCATATATTTT.

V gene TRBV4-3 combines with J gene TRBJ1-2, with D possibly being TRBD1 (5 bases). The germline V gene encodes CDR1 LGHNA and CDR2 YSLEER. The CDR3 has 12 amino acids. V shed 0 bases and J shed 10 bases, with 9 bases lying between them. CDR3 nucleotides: TGCGCCAGCAGCCAAGATAGGGGATTCTACACCTTC. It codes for CASSQDRGFYTF.

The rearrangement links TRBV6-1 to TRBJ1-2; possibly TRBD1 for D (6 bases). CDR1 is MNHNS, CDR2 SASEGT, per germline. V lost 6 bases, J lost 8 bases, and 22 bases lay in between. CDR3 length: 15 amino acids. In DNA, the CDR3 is TGTGCCAGCAGACCAGCGACAGGTCCAGAGTACGGCTACACCTTC. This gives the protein CASRPATGPEYGYTF.